This passage covers 10 T cell receptor beta chains from one sample sequenced in a study of CD8+CD57+ T cells in acquired aplastic anemia. Template material for TCR beta VDJ and CDR3 profiling consisted of genomic DNA. Using its own MiXCR run on the reads, TCRdb lists one record per CDR3 protein. This table has approximately 270,000 distinct CDR3 sequences, roughly 50% appearing once. The sequenced sample consisted of sorted CD4+, CD8+, or CD8+CD57+ T cells (not recorded which) from PBMCs. Every receptor here comes from a human donor with severe aplastic anemia or a healthy control (not recorded which).

In regard to this clonotype: A read error may produce the germline difference seen at one junction end. The rearrangement uses TRBV6-5 and TRBJ1-1, with D unclear. CDR1 is MNHEY, CDR2 SVGAGI, per germline. The length of the CDR3 is 14 residues. The CDR3 loop reads CASSVTPSDTGAFF. Written as DNA, the CDR3 is TGTGCCAGCAGCGTTACCCCAAGCGACACTGGAGCTTTCTTT.

This clonotype was recorded a few times. DNA for the CDR3: TGTGCCAGTAGTGGAACACTGAACACTGAAGCTTTCTTT. It yields the protein CASSGTLNTEAFF. The rearrangement joins TRBV19 to TRBJ1-1; the D is unclear. The germline CDR1 and CDR2 sequences are LNHDA and SQIVND (reference sequence). This CDR3 has 13 residues. V was shortened by 5 bases and J by 0 bases, with 7 bases between the two germline ends.

The chain has TRBV29-1 and TRBJ1-2, with a possible D match to TRBD1 (5 bases). This CDR3 region has 12 residues. The V gene's germline CDR1 is SQVTM and CDR2 ANQGSEA. Trimming shortened V by 7 bases and J by 2 bases, and 11 bases separated the two germline ends. CDR3 DNA: TGCAGCGGACAGACGAGAAACTATGGCTACACCTTC. This translates into CSGQTRNYGYTF. The variable domain in full, completed from reference TRBV29-1 and TRBJ1-2, reads SAVISQKPSRDICQRGTSLTIQCQVDSQVTMMFWYRQQPGQSLTLIATANQGSEATYESGFVIDKFPISRPNLTFSTLTVSNMSPEDSSIYLCSGQTRNYGYTFGSGTRLTVV.

The V call is TRBV7-2, the J call TRBJ2-1; TRBD2 agrees at 10 bases. Germline V gives CDR1 SGHTA, CDR2 FQGNSA. V gave up 5 bases and J gave up 7 bases; unmatched junction bases: 5. The CDR3 is made up of 14 amino acids. CDR3 DNA: TGTGCCAGCAGCATACTACTAGCGGGGAATGAGCAGTTCTTC. Its protein product is CASSILLAGNEQFF.

V and J are TRBV24-1 and TRBJ2-3, with D maybe TRBD2 (6 bases). Germline CDR1 is KGHDR and CDR2 is SFDVKD. The CDR3 runs 15 residues. The germline V and J ends were trimmed by 5 bases and 0 bases, with 11 bases remaining between them. CDR3 residues: CATSGNGGSTDTQYF. The CDR3 nucleotides read TGTGCCACCAGTGGTAATGGAGGGAGCACAGATACGCAGTATTTT.

The V gene is TRBV19, the J gene TRBJ2-1; D remains ambiguous. This CDR3 region has 16 residues. Germline V gene data show CDR1 as LNHDA and CDR2 as SQIVND (reference sequence). V was cut by 1 base and J by 2 bases, with 12 bases left in between. The CDR3 sequence is CASSIGGKGTYNEQFF. The CDR3 nucleotides are TGTGCCAGTAGTATAGGTGGTAAAGGGACCTACAATGAGCAGTTCTTC.

The rearrangement joins TRBV9 to TRBJ2-3; 11 bases agree with TRBD2. Trimming cost V 4 bases and J 5 bases; bases outside gene matches: 15. CDR1 and CDR2 from the germline V gene are SGDLS and YYNGEE. The CDR3 has 18 amino acids. This CDR3 is CASSPLAGGASTGDTQYF. The CDR3 DNA is TGTGCCAGCAGCCCCCTAGCGGGAGGCGCATCCACGGGAGATACGCAGTATTTT. The full variable domain, completed using reference TRBV9 and TRBJ2-3, is DSGVTQTPKHLITATGQRVTLRCSPRSGDLSVYWYQQSLDQGLQFLIQYYNGEERAKGNILERFSAQQFPDLHSELNLSSLELGDSALYFCASSPLAGGASTGDTQYFGPGTRLTVL.

The chain couples TRBV15 to TRBJ1-2; 9 nucleotides match TRBD1. This CDR3 contains 18 residues. V lost 3 bases, J lost 2 bases, and 13 bases stayed unmatched. CDR1 and CDR2 (germline): LNHNV, YYDKDF (reference sequence). The CDR3 region has the DNA TGTGCCACCAGCAGGTCGAACTTCCACAGGGGGCCAAACTATGGCTACACCTTC. Its translation is CATSRSNFHRGPNYGYTF.

The chain employs TRBV10-3 and TRBJ2-7; 10 nucleotides align to TRBD1. Germline CDR1 is ENHRY and CDR2 is SYGVKD. With 6 bases clipped from V and 6 bases from J, the junction kept 5 bases outside the gene matches. The CDR3 is 13 amino acids. The CDR3 protein is CAISSGQGPEQYF. CDR3 DNA: TGTGCCATCAGCTCGGGACAGGGGCCCGAGCAGTACTTC.

CDR3 DNA sequence: TGTGCCAGCAGAGCCGGGACAGCACTCTCCTACGAGCAGTACTTC. Translating gives CASRAGTALSYEQYF. The rearrangement links TRBV7-9 to TRBJ2-7; 7 positions match TRBD1. Germline trimming cut 6 bases from V and 0 bases from J; bases unmatched to any gene: 8. CDR1 and CDR2 from the germline V gene are SEHNR and FQNEAQ (reference sequence). The CDR3 is 15 amino acids.